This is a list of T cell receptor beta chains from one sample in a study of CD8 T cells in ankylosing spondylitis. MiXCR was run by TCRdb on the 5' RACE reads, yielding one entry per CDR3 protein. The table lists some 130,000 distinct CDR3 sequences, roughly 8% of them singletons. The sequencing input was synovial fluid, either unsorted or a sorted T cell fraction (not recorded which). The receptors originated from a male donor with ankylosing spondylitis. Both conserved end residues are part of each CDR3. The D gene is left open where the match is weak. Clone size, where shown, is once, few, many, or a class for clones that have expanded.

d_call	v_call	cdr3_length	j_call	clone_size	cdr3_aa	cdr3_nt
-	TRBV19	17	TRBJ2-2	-	CASSMTAVAGYTGELFF	TGTGCCAGTAGTATGACGGCGGTGGCAGGGTACACCGGGGAGCTGTTTTTT
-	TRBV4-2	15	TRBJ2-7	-	CASSPNGGVPYEQYF	TGTGCCAGCAGCCCAAACGGGGGCGTTCCCTACGAGCAGTACTTC
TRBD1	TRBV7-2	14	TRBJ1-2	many	CASSLNAGGYGYTF	TGTGCCAGCAGCTTAAACGCAGGGGGGTATGGCTACACCTTC
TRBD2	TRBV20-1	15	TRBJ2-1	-	CSAKDTSGVYNEQFF	TGCAGTGCTAAGGACACTAGCGGGGTCTACAATGAGCAGTTCTTC
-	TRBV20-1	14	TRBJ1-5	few	CSAQPWGSNQPQHF	TGCAGTGCTCAACCGTGGGGTAGCAATCAGCCCCAGCATTTT
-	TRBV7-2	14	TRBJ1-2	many	CASSLPGILYGYTF	TGTGCCAGCAGCTTACCCGGAATACTCTATGGCTACACCTTC
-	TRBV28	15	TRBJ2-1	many	CASSLFRLEAPEQFF	TGTGCCAGCAGTTTATTCAGGCTAGAGGCCCCTGAGCAGTTCTTC
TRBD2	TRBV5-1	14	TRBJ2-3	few	CASSRAGSTDTQYF	TGCGCCAGCAGCAGAGCGGGGAGCACAGATACGCAGTATTTT
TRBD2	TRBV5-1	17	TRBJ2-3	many	CASSPAASGGRADTQYF	TGCGCCAGCAGCCCCGCGGCTAGCGGGGGTAGGGCAGATACGCAGTATTTT
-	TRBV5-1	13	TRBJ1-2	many	CASSTGPLESYTF	TGCGCCAGCAGCACCGGACCGCTCGAAAGCTACACCTTC
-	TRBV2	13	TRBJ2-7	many	CASSVGLVTVQYF	TGTGCCAGCAGTGTAGGACTTGTCACAGTGCAGTACTTC
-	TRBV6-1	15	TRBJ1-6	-	CASREPGLQNSPLHF	TGTGCCAGCAGAGAACCGGGACTCCAGAATTCACCCCTCCACTTT
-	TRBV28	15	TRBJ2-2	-	CASSSGGTSTGELFF	TGTGCCAGCAGTTCGGGTGGGACATCCACCGGGGAGCTGTTTTTT
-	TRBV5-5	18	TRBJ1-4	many	CASSLRDGADATNEKLFF	TGTGCCAGCAGCTTACGGGACGGCGCGGATGCAACTAATGAAAAACTGTTTTTT
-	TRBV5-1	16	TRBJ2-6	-	CASSLSVDSGANVLTF	TGCGCCAGCAGCTTATCAGTCGACTCTGGGGCCAACGTCCTGACTTTC
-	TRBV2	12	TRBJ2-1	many	CASKSGQNEQFF	TGTGCCAGCAAGTCAGGGCAAAATGAGCAGTTCTTC
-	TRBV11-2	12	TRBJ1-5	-	CASSLNREVQHF	TGTGCCAGCAGCTTAAACAGGGAAGTACAGCATTTT
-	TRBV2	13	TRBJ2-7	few	CASIAALSYEQYF	TGTGCCAGTATCGCGGCCCTCTCCTACGAGCAGTACTTC
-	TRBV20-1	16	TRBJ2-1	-	CSARDLTGSSYNEQFF	TGCAGTGCTAGAGATTTGACTGGCAGCTCCTACAATGAGCAGTTCTTC
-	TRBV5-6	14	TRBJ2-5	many	CASSLDVLQETQYF	TGTGCCAGCAGCTTGGACGTCCTACAAGAGACCCAGTACTTC